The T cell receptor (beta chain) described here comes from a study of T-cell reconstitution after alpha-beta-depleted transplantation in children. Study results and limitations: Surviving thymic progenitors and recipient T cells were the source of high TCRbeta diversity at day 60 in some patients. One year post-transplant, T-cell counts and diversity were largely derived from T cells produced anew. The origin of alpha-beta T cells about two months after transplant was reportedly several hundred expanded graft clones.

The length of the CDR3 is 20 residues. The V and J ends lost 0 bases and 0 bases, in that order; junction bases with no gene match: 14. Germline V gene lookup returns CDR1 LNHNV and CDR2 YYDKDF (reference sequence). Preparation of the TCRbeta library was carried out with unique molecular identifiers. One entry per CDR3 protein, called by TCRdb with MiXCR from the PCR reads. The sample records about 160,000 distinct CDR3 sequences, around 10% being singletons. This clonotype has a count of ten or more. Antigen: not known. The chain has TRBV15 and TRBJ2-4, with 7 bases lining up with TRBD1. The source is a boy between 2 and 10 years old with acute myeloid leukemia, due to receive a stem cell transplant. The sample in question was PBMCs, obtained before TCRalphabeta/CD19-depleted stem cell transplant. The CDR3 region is CATSREFGTEHSLAKNIQYF. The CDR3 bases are TGTGCCACCAGCAGAGAATTCGGGACAGAGCACTCTTTAGCCAAAAACATTCAGTACTTC.